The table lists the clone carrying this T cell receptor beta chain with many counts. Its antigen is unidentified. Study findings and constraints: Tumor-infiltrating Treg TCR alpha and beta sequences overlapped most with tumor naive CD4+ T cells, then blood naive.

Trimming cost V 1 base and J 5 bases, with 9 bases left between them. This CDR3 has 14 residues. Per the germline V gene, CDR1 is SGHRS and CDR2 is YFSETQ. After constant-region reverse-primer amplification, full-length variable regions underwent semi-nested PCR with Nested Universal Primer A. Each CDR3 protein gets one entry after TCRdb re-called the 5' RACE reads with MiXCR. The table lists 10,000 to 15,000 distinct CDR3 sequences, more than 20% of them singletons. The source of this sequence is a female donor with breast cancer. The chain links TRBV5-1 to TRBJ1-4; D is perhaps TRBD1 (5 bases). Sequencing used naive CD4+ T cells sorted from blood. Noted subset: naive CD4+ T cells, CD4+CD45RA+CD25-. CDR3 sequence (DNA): TGCGCCAGCAGCTTGCGAGAGGGGAATGAAAAACTGTTTTTT. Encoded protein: CASSLREGNEKLFF.